The T cell receptor (beta chain) under discussion was sequenced for a study of T cell responses to AZD1222 COVID-19 vaccine. Only in-frame clones appear in the TCRdb table, and some are missing; sequencing was by immunoSEQ multiplex PCR. This sample yields 140,000 to 150,000 clones, of which under 95% are seen a single time; over 7.5% belongs to the top ten. The CDR3 loop spans 11 amino acids. The germline CDR1 and CDR2 sequences are SGHAT and FQNNGV. V shed 5 bases and J shed 6 bases, with 8 bases lying between them. Overall study results and limits: Females outnumbered males among donors, who were mostly white British; clonal diversity was possibly underestimated. Only 5 to 7 AZD1222 recipients tested seropositive at baseline.

To note about this clone: Its antigen is undetermined.

Sequencing used peripheral blood, obtained on day 0 of AZD1222 vaccination. The clonotype originates from an adult in good health. The J gene is TRBJ2-7, the V gene TRBV11-2, with no clear D. As DNA, the CDR3 is TGTGCCAGCAGCCCCCGTCTCGAGCAGTACTTC. Its protein is CASSPRLEQYF.